This T cell receptor (beta chain) was identified during a study of shared clonotypes between healthy human individuals. Concerning this clone: The antigen remains undetermined.

Free of recent acute infections or vaccinations, the donors were healthy HIV-negative adults. Splitting the CD4+ cells yielded a CD45RA+ naive subset and a CD45RA-negative memory subset. Study findings and constraints: In the sorted subsets, rarefaction showed sequencing was incomplete despite large depth.

The test was conducted at deep level. Repertoires were generated with immunoSEQ multiplex PCR, while TCRdb's copy carries only in-frame clones and drops some. The data show 2 million to 2.5 million clones, with approximately 95% seen just once and about 0.39% held by the top ten. The TCR sequence derives from a man aged 18 to 29 in good health. Some clones in this sample may be carry-over from other donors' samples. The sequenced sample consisted of naive CD4+ T cells from PBMCs. Subset specified: CD45RA+ positively selected.

This chain's CDR3 is CASSSRLAGNEQFF. The CDR3 DNA reads as TGTGCCAGCAGTTCCCGACTAGCGGGAAATGAGCAGTTCTTC. This rearrangement joins TRBV6-5 to TRBJ2-1, with TRBD2 identical over 11 bases. Germline V gives CDR1 MNHEY, CDR2 SVGAGI. The V and J ends lost 4 bases and 7 bases, in that order; junction bases with no gene match: 3. This CDR3 spans 14 amino acids.